This T cell receptor beta chain was identified during a study of radiation and T cells in renal cell carcinoma. This CDR3 is built from 16 residues. The time point is: blood 4 weeks post-SBRT, at nephrectomy. This sample's treatment: 15 Gy SBRT to primary tumor, nephrectomy 4 weeks later. Nephrectomy followed 15 Gy stereotactic body radiation by 4 weeks. Blood was sampled at baseline, 2 weeks and 4 weeks after SBRT. To note about this clone: Its antigen is still unknown.

Findings and limits, study-wide: In blood, top tumor clones expanded by 2 weeks, shrinking by 4.

Here immunoSEQ multiplex PCR was the method, and the copy in TCRdb shows in-frame clones only, minus some. The sample lists tens of thousands of clones; about 80% were seen once. The genes are TRBV21-1 and TRBJ2-2; the D call TRBD2 from the table was never checked on the DNA. TRBV21-1 represents a pseudogene. The starting material was blood, obtained from a patient whose treatment included radiotherapy and nephrectomy. The clonotype comes from a man between 60 and 70 years old with renal cell carcinoma. CDR3: CASSREIRVGYGELFF. The CDR3 DNA follows: TGTGCCAGCAGCAGAGAGATTCGTGTTGGTTATGGGGAGCTGTTTTTT.